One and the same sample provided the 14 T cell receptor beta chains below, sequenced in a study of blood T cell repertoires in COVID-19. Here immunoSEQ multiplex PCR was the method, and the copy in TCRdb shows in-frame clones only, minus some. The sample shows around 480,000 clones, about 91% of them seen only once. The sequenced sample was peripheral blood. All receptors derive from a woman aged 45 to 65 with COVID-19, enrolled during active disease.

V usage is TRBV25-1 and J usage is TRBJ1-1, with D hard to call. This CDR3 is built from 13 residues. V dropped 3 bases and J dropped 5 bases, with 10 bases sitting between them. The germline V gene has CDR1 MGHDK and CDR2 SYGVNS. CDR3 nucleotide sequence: TGTGCCAGCAGTGACGGGTTATGGACTGAAGCTTTCTTT. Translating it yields CASSDGLWTEAFF.

The chain's CDR3 is CASKTSAHNEQFF. CDR3 nucleotides: TGTGCCAGCAAGACCAGCGCTCACAATGAGCAGTTCTTC. The V gene is TRBV2, the J gene TRBJ2-1; D uncertain. V lost 7 bases, J lost 5 bases, and 12 bases lay in between. The germline gives CDR1 SNHLY, CDR2 FYNNEI. This CDR3 has 13 amino acids.

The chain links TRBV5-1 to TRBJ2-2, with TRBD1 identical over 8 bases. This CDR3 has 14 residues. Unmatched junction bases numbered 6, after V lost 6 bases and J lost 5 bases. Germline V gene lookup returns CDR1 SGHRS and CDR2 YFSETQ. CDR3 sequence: CASTSWTGTGELFF. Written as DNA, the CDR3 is TGCGCCAGCACCTCGTGGACAGGGACCGGGGAGCTGTTTTTT.

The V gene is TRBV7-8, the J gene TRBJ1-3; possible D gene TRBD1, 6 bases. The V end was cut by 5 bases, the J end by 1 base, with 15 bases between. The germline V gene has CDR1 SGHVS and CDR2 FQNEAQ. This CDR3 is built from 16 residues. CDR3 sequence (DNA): TGTGCCAGCAGCCCACAAGGGGGGGCATCTGGAAACACCATATATTTT. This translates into CASSPQGGASGNTIYF.

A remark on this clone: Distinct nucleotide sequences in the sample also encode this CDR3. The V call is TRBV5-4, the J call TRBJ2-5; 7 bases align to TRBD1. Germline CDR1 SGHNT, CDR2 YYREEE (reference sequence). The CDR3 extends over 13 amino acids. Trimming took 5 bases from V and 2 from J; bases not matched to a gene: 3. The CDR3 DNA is TGTGCCAGCAGTCGGGACAGACAAGAGACCCAGTACTTC. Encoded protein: CASSRDRQETQYF.

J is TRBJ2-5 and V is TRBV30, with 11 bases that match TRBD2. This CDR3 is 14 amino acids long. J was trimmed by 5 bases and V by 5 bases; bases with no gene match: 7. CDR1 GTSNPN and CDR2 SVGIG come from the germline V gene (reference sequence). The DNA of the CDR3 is TGTGCCTGGGGTAGCGGGGGGGCCCGGGAGACCCAGTACTTC. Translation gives CAWGSGGARETQYF.

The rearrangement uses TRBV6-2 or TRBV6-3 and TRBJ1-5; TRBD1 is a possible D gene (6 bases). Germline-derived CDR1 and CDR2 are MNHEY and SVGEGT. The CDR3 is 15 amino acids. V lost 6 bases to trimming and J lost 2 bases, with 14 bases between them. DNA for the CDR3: TGTGCCAGCAGCACGGACAGTGGGGGCAATCAGCCCCAGCATTTT. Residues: CASSTDSGGNQPQHF.

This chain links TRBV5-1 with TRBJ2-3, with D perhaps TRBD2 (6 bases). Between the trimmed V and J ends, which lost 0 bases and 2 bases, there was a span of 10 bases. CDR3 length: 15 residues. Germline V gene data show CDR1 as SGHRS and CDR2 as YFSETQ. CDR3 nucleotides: TGCGCCAGCAGCTTGGGGGACTCCTTCACAGATACGCAGTATTTT. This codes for CASSLGDSFTDTQYF.

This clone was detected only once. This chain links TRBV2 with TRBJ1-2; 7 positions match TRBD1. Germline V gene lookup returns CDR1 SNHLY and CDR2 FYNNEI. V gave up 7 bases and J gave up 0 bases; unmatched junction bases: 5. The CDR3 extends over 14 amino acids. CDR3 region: CASTGQAANYGYTF. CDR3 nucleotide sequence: TGTGCCAGCACTGGACAGGCGGCTAACTATGGCTACACCTTC.

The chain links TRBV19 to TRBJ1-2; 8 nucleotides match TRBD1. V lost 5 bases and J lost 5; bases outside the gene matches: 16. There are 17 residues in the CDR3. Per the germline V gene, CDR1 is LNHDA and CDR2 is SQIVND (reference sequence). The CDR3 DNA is TGTGCCAGTAGTGCACACTCCCGGGACAGGAAACTTTATGGCTACACCTTC. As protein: CASSAHSRDRKLYGYTF.

The CDR3 protein is CATETGLNTGELFF. CDR3 bases: TGTGCCACGGAGACAGGCCTGAACACCGGGGAGCTGTTTTTT. The chain joins TRBV24-1 to TRBJ2-2; tentative D call: TRBD1 (6 bases). Germline V gene lookup returns CDR1 KGHDR and CDR2 SFDVKD. With 10 bases removed from V and 1 base from J, the gap between germline ends came to 12 bases. The CDR3 totals 14 residues.

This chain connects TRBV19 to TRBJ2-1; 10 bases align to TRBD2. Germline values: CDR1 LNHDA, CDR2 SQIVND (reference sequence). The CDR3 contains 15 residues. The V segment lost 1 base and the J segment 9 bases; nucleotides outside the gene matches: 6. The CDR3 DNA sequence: TGTGCCAGTAGTATAGGGAGCGGGGGGGCCTTTGAGCAGTTCTTC. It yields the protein CASSIGSGGAFEQFF.

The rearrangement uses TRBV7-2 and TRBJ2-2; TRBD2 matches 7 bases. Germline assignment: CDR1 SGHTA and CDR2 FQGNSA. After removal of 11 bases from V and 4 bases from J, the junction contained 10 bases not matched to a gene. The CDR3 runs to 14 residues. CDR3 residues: CAGGEEDLTGELFF. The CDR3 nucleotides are TGTGCCGGGGGGGAAGAGGACCTCACCGGGGAGCTGTTTTTT.

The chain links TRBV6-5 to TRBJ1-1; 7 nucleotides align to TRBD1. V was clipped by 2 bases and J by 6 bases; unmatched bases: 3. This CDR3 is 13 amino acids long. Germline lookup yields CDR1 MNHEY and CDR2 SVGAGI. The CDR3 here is CASSYRQGAEAFF. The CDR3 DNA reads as TGTGCCAGCAGTTACAGGCAGGGGGCTGAAGCTTTCTTT.